A single sample gave rise to the 15 T cell receptor beta chains below, sequenced in a study of beta chain features in type 1 diabetes. Findings and limits, study-wide: TCRB CDR3s were moderately but significantly shorter in Type 1 diabetes patients in all four CD4+ subsets.

The whole isolated RNA underwent reverse transcription, so sequencing captured expressed TCRB transcripts. Generated by immunoSEQ multiplex PCR, the TCRdb table keeps only in-frame clones and is missing some. The repertoire holds 150,000 to 200,000 clones, with 50% to 70% as singletons. Their antigens remain unidentified. Sequencing was performed on naive CD4+ T cells from blood. The receptor set was obtained from a man younger than 45 with type 1 diabetes.

The CDR3 spells CAWSEPNPGGQPQHF. CDR3 DNA: TGTGCCTGGAGTGAACCTAACCCCGGAGGTCAGCCCCAGCATTTT. The V call is TRBV30, the J call TRBJ1-5; D unresolved. The ends were cut back, 1 base at V and 6 bases at J, with 16 bases in the middle. Germline CDR1 is GTSNPN and CDR2 is SVGIG (reference sequence). The CDR3 covers 15 residues.

The rearrangement joins TRBV28 to TRBJ2-5, with 9 nucleotides matching TRBD1. Unmatched junction bases numbered 5, after V lost 1 base and J lost 5 bases. CDR1 and CDR2 (germline): MDHEN, SYDVKM. The CDR3 loop spans 15 amino acids. The CDR3 region has the DNA TGTGCCAGCAGTTTATACGGACAGGGGAGGGAGACCCAGTACTTC. It specifies CASSLYGQGRETQYF.

The rearrangement uses TRBV4-3 and TRBJ1-2; 9 nucleotides agree with TRBD1. This CDR3 has 15 amino acids. The germline V gene encodes CDR1 LGHNA and CDR2 YSLEER. V lost 4 bases, J lost 7 bases, and 10 bases stayed unmatched. CDR3 sequence (DNA): TGCGCCAGCAGCCGCGAAACCGGGACAGGGATTGGCTACACCTTC. Translated, it gives CASSRETGTGIGYTF.

V gene TRBV4-3 combines with J gene TRBJ2-1; unclear D gene. V lost 0 bases, J lost 0 bases, and 6 bases lay in between. CDR3 length: 15 residues. Germline assignment: CDR1 LGHNA and CDR2 YSLEER. CDR3 sequence reads: CASSQDLPSYNEQFF. CDR3 coding DNA: TGCGCCAGCAGCCAAGACTTGCCCTCCTACAATGAGCAGTTCTTC.

The rearrangement links TRBV29-1 to TRBJ1-2; D remains unclear. This CDR3 contains 9 residues. Germline V gene lookup returns CDR1 SQVTM and CDR2 ANQGSEA. V was trimmed by 3 bases and J by 9 bases, leaving 5 bases between them. The chain's CDR3 is CSVDGSYTF. The CDR3 nucleotides read TGCAGCGTTGATGGGAGCTACACCTTC.

The chain has TRBV5-4 and TRBJ1-2, with D perhaps matching TRBD1 (6 bases). The CDR3 runs 13 residues. The ends were cut back, 4 bases at V and 8 bases at J, with 15 bases in the middle. Germline-derived CDR1 and CDR2 are SGHNT and YYREEE (reference sequence). CDR3 in amino acids: CASSRTGGEGYTF. The CDR3 DNA is TGTGCCAGCAGCCGGACCGGGGGCGAGGGCTACACCTTC.

The gene calls are TRBV30 and TRBJ2-7; 7 bases match TRBD2. CDR3 length: 17 residues. Trimming removed 2 bases from V and 7 bases from J; junction bases left unmatched: 20. Germline CDR1 is GTSNPN and CDR2 is SVGIG (reference sequence). CDR3 in amino acids: CAWSPEPALSAGEEQYF. The CDR3 coding sequence is TGTGCCTGGAGTCCAGAACCCGCCCTCAGCGCGGGGGAAGAGCAGTACTTC.

This clone showed up just a few times. For the CDR3, the DNA is TGTGCCACCCGGACAGGGGAAGAGACCCAGTACTTC. This sequence encodes CATRTGEETQYF. The chain links TRBV10-3 to TRBJ2-5, with TRBD1 matching over 9 bases. The J segment lost 3 bases and the V segment lost 10 bases, leaving 3 bases of the junction unmatched. Germline lookup yields CDR1 ENHRY and CDR2 SYGVKD. This CDR3 contains 12 residues.

The CDR3 here is CASRSGLASGELFF. Written as DNA, the CDR3 is TGTGCCAGCAGATCGGGACTAGCTTCCGGGGAGCTGTTTTTT. The chain uses TRBV11-2 and TRBJ2-2; 9 nucleotides agree with TRBD2. Germline lookup yields CDR1 SGHAT and CDR2 FQNNGV. This CDR3 is 14 amino acids long. V shed 6 bases and J 6 bases; nucleotides not matched to a gene: 5.

This chain uses TRBV30 with TRBJ1-5; D is unclear. V was cut by 0 bases and J by 3 bases, with 6 bases left in between. Looked up from germline, CDR1 is GTSNPN and CDR2 is SVGIG (reference sequence). This CDR3 is built from 13 residues. In DNA form, the CDR3 reads TGTGCCTGGAGTGTTCGGGCCAATCAGCCCCAGCATTTT. Amino acid sequence: CAWSVRANQPQHF.

This clone appeared a few times. The V gene is TRBV4-3, the J gene TRBJ2-3; D is unresolved. CDR3 length equals 13 residues. The ends were cut back, 3 bases at V and 3 bases at J, with 7 bases in the middle. Germline assignment: CDR1 LGHNA and CDR2 YSLEER. CDR3 nucleotides: TGCGCCAGCAGCCACCCCGCGACAGATACGCAGTATTTT. This encodes CASSHPATDTQYF.

This chain connects TRBV7-9 to TRBJ2-1, with TRBD2 identical over 12 bases. CDR1 and CDR2 from the germline V gene are SEHNR and FQNEAQ (reference sequence). The CDR3 loop spans 15 amino acids. Trimming at V came to 4 bases and at J to 6 bases, leaving 4 bases not matched to a gene. CDR3 residues: CASSYTSGGSNEQFF. For the CDR3, the DNA is TGTGCCAGCAGCTACACTAGCGGGGGGAGCAATGAGCAGTTCTTC.

V gene TRBV28 combines with J gene TRBJ2-3; no reliable D call. CDR1 and CDR2 from the germline V gene are MDHEN and SYDVKM. V lost 4 bases and J lost 0, with 8 bases in between. The length of the CDR3 is 14 residues. The CDR3 nucleotides are TGTGCCAGCAGTTCACAGATTAGCACAGATACGCAGTATTTT. Its translation is CASSSQISTDTQYF.

This clone occurred a few times. V and J are TRBV4-3 and TRBJ2-3; unclear D gene. Germline-derived CDR1 and CDR2 are LGHNA and YSLEER. V lost 3 bases and J 3 bases, leaving 4 bases between the germline ends. The CDR3 totals 12 residues. CDR3 sequence (DNA): TGCGCCAGCAGCCAGGATACAGATACGCAGTATTTT. This codes for CASSQDTDTQYF.

The CDR3 here is CASSPWATLNGETQYF. In DNA, the CDR3 is TGTGCCAGCAGCCCCTGGGCCACTCTGAATGGAGAGACCCAGTACTTC. This chain uses TRBV5-4 with TRBJ2-5; D not resolved. This CDR3 spans 16 amino acids. Germline V gives CDR1 SGHNT, CDR2 YYREEE (reference sequence). Trimming shortened V by 4 bases and J by 4 bases, and 20 bases separated the two germline ends.